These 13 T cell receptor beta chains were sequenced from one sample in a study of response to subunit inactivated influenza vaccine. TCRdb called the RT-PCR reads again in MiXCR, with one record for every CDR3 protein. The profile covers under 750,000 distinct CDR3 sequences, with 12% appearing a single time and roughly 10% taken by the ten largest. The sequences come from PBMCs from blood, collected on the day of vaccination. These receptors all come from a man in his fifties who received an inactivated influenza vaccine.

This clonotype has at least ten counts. The CDR3, as DNA: TGCGCCAGCAGCAAAGACAGGAACCCAGATACGCAGTATTTT. Amino acids: CASSKDRNPDTQYF. This rearrangement joins TRBV5-1 to TRBJ2-3; D is perhaps TRBD1 (6 bases). Between the trimmed V and J ends, which lost 4 bases and 4 bases, there was a span of 13 bases. CDR1 is SGHRS, CDR2 YFSETQ, per germline. The CDR3 loop spans 14 amino acids.

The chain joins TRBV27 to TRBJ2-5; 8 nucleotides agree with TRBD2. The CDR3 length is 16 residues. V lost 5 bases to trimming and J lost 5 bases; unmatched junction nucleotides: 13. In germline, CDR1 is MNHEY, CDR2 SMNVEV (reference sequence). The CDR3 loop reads CASSPVGTRSPETQYF. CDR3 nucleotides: TGTGCCAGCAGTCCTGTCGGGACTAGGTCCCCGGAGACCCAGTACTTC.

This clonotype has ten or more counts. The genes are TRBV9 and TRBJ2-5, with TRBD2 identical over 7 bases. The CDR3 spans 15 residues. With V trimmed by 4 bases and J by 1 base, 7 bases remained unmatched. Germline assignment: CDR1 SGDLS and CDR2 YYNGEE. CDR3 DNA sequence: TGTGCCAGCAGCATATCAGCGGGGCTCCAAGAGACCCAGTACTTC. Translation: CASSISAGLQETQYF.

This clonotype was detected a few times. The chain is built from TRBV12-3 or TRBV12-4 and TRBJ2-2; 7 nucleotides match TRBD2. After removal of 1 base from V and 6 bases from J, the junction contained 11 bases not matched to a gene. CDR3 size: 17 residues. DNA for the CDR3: TGTGCCAGCAGTTTAGGGTTGCGGGAGAGGAGGTCCGGGGAGCTGTTTTTT. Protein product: CASSLGLRERRSGELFF.

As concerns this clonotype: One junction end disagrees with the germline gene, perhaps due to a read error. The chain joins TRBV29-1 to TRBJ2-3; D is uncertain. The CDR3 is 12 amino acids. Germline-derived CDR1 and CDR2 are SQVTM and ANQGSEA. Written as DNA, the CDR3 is TGCGGCGTTAGGGCCTCCACAGATACGCAGTATTTT. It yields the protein CGVRASTDTQYF.

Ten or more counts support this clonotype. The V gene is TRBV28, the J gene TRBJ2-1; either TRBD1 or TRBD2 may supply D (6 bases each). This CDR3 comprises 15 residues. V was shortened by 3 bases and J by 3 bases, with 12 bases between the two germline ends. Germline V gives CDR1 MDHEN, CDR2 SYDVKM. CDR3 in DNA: TGTGCCAGCAGTTTTGGGGGGCGAAACTACAATGAGCAGTTCTTC. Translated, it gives CASSFGGRNYNEQFF. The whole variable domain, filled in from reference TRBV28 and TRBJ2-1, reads DVKVTQSSRYLVKRTGEKVFLECVQDMDHENMFWYRQDPGLGLRLIYFSYDVKMKEKGDIPEGYSVSREKKERFSLILESASTNQTSMYLCASSFGGRNYNEQFFGPGTRLTVL.

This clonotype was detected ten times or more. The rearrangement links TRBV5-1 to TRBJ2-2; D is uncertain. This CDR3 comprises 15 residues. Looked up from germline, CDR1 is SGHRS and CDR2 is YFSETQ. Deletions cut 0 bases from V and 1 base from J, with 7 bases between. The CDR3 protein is CASSLDSLNTGELFF. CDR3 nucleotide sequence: TGCGCCAGCAGCTTGGACAGCTTGAACACCGGGGAGCTGTTTTTT.

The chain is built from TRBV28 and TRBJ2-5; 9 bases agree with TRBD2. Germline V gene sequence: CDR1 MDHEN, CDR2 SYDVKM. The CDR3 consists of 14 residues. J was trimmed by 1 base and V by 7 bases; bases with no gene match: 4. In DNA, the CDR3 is TGTGCCAGCAAGACTAGCGGCACCCAAGAGACCCAGTACTTC. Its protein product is CASKTSGTQETQYF.

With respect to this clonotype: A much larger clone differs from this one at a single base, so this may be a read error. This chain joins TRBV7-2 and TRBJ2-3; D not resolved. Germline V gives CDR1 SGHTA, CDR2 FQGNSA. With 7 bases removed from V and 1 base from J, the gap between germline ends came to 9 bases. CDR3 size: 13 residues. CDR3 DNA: TGTGCCAGCATCTACGACCGCACAGATACGCAGTATTTT. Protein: CASIYDRTDTQYF.

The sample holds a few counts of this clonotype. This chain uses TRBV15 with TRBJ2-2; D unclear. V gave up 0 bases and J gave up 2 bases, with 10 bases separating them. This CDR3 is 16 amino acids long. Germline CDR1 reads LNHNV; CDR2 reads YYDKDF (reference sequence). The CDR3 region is CATSRERIPNTGELFF. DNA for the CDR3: TGTGCCACCAGCAGAGAGAGGATACCAAACACCGGGGAGCTGTTTTTT.

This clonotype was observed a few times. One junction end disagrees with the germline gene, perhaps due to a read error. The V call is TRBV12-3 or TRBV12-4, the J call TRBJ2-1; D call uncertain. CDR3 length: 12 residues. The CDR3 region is CASSLSHGAVLF. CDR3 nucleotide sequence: TGTGCCAGCAGTCTATCCCACGGTGCGGTTCTCTTC.

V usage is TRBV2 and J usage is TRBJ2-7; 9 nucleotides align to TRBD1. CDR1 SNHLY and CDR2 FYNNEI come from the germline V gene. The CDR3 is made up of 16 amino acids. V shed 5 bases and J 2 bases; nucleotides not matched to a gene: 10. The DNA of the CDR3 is TGTGCCAGCAGTCCCTTCGACAGGGGGTCTGCCTACGAGCAGTACTTC. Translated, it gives CASSPFDRGSAYEQYF.

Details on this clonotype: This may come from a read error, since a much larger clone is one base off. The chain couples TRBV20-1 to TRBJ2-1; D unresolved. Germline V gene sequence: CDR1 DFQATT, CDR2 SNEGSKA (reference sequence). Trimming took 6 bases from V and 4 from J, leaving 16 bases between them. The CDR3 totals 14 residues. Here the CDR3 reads CSARGGGVYNEQFF. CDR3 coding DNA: TGCAGTGCCCGCGGCGGTGGCGTTTACAATGAGCAGTTCTTC.